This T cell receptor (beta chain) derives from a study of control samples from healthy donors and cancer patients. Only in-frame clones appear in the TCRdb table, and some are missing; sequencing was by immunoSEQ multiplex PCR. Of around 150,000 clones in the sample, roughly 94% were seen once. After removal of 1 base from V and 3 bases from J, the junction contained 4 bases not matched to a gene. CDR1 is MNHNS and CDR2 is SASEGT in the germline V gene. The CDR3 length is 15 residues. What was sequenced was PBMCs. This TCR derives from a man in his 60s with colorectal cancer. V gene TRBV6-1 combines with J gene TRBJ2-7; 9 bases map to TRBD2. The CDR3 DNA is TGTGCCAGCAGTGAAGTGTCGACTAGCGGCTACGAGCAGTACTTC. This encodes CASSEVSTSGYEQYF.